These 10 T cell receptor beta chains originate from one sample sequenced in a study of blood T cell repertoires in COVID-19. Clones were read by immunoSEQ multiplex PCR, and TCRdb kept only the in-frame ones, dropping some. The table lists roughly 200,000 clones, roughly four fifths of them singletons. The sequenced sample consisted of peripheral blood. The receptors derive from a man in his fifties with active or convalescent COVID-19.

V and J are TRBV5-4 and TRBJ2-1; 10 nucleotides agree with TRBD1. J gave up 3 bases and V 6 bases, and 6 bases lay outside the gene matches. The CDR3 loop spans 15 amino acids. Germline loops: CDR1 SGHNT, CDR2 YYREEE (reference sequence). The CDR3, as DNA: TGTGCCAGCACCTCCGGGACAGGGGTCTACAATGAGCAGTTCTTC. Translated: CASTSGTGVYNEQFF.

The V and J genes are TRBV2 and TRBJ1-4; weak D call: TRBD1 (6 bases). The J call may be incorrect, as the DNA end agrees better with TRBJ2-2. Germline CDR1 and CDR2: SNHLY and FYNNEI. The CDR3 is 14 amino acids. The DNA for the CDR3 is TGTGCCAGCAGTGAGGTCAGGGGCCCGCCGGAGCTGTTTTTT. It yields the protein CASSEVRGPPELFF.

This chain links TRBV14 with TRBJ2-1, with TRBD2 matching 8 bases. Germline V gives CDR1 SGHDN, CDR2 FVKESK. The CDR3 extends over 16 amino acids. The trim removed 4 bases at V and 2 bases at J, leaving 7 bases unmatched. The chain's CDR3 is CASSRAGGWAYNEQFF. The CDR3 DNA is TGTGCCAGCAGCCGGGCGGGGGGCTGGGCCTACAATGAGCAGTTCTTC.

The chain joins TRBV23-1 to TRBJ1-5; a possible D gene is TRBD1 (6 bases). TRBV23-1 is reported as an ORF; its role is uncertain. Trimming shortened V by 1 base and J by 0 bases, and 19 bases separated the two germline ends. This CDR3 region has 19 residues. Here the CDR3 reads CASSQLSRTERSSNQPQHF. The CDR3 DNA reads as TGCGCCAGCAGTCAATTATCGCGGACAGAACGGTCTAGCAATCAGCCCCAGCATTTT.

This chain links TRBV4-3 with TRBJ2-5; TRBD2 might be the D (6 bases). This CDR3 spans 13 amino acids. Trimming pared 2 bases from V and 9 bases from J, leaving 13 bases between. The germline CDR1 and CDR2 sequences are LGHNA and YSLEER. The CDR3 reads CASSQNWDSPQYF. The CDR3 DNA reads TGCGCCAGCAGCCAAAATTGGGACTCGCCCCAGTACTTC.

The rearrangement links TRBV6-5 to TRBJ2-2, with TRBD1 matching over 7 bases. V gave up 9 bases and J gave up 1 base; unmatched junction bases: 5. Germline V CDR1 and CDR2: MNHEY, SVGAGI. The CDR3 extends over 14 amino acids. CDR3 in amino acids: CASRRQGNTGELFF. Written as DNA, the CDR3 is TGTGCCAGTCGACGACAGGGGAACACCGGGGAGCTGTTTTTT.

The CDR3 DNA follows: TGTGCCAGCAGCTTACTGTCGGGGTATGAGCAGTTCTTC. It translates to CASSLLSGYEQFF. This rearrangement joins TRBV7-6 to TRBJ2-1, with D tentatively TRBD2 (5 bases). V was clipped by 2 bases and J by 8 bases, with 10 bases between them. CDR1 is SGHVS, CDR2 FNYEAQ, per germline. This CDR3 is built from 13 residues. The complete variable domain, with remaining parts taken from reference TRBV7-6 and TRBJ2-1, reads GAGVSQSPRYKVTKRGQDVALRCDPISGHVSLYWYRQALGQGPEFLTYFNYEAQQDKSGLPNDRFSAERPEGSISTLTIQRTEQRDSAMYRCASSLLSGYEQFFGPGTRLTVL.

Written as DNA, the CDR3 is TGTGCCAGCAGCTTGGGGACTAGCCGGGCAGATACGCAGTATTTT. This encodes CASSLGTSRADTQYF. This chain uses TRBV7-2 with TRBJ2-3; TRBD2 aligns across 9 bases. The CDR3 consists of 15 residues. Germline V gene sequence: CDR1 SGHTA, CDR2 FQGNSA. V gave up 3 bases and J gave up 4 bases; unmatched junction bases: 5.

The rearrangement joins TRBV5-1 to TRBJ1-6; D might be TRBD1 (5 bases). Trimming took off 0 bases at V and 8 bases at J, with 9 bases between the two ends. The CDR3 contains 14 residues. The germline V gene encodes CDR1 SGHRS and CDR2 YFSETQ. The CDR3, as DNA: TGCGCCAGCAGCTTGGGCGGAGGGGATTCACCCCTCCACTTT. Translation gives CASSLGGGDSPLHF.

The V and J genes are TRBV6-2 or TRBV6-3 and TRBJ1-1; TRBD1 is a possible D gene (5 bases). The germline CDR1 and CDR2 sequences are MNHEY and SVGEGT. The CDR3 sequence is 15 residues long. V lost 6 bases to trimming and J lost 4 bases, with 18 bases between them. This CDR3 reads CASSRSGGPGTEAFF. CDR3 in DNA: TGTGCCAGCAGCAGATCCGGGGGACCGGGCACTGAAGCTTTCTTT.